The source of this T cell receptor beta chain is a study of blood T cell repertoires in COVID-19 (dated by TCRdb to between 2020 and 2021). As for the study more broadly: Samples from collaborators originated in the United States, Italy and Spain and spanned both the acute and convalescent phases of COVID-19. The material from the prospective study consisted of cDNA or gDNA derived from T cells, B-cell-depleted T cells, or PBMCs. Subjects who had been exposed to COVID-19, were actively infected with it, or had recovered from it provided the deeply sampled blood TCRbeta repertoires that made up the dataset. The repertoires were made available in a free public database intended to serve as a resource for research on the immune response to SARS-CoV-2. The samples were drawn from two sources: the first 160 participants of the ongoing ImmuneRACE study, and 950 to 1,500 subjects contributed by 6 global collaborators. The sample metadata nearly always contained a de-identified subject ID, COVID-19 status, age in years and sex. Where HLA class I and class II types were available, the types were taken from metadata supplied by the sample provider, not from assay-based typing. General conclusions and limits of the study: The amount of clinical and demographic metadata varied by source and participant and was provided uncurated.

The CDR3 goes from the cysteine to the phenylalanine over 15 residues. This entry keeps only the CDR3 DNA: 45 bases, framed from base 1. Reading the germline V gene gives CDR1 ENHRY and CDR2 SYGVKD. The trim is 2 bases for V and 6 bases for J, with a gap of 16 bases between the germline ends. Whole blood was collected in K2EDTA tubes by collaborating institutions according to the institutions' own protocols. Collaborator samples were shipped for TCRbeta analysis as frozen whole blood, isolated PBMCs, or DNA extracted from either sample type. As regards this clone: What antigen it recognizes has not been identified. No much larger clonotype is one base removed from it; base qualities were not supplied.

TCRbeta CDR3 regions were amplified from genomic DNA by means of the immunoSEQ Assay, a bias-controlled multiplex PCR. For the original study's pipeline: Within the assay, amplification of reference gene primers was used to estimate how many nucleated cells each sample contained. To quantify the absolute abundance of each unique TCRbeta CDR3 rearrangement, sequence reads were collapsed and filtered. Productive Simpson clonality was computed per sample as the square root of Simpson's diversity index over productive rearrangements. TCRdb took this table from immuneACCESS and kept in-frame rearrangements with V and J called. Such tables lack part of the clones; where checked against another copy, unresolved V genes explain under half of the gap, and the rest is unexplained. That table furnishes V, J and clone size, whereas the DNA furnished D and trimming. The sample includes 55,000 to 65,000 clones, with roughly 87% observed a single time. Roughly 5.3% of the sample lies in the top ten.

This clonotype originated in an elderly man in a cohort sampled during active COVID-19. This chain joins TRBV10-3 to TRBJ1-1; possibly the D gene is TRBD1, per 6 matching bases. Sequencing was done on a sample of peripheral blood. At the DNA level, the sequence is TGTGCCATCAGTGAGACGCCGGACAGATCGTCTGAAGCTTTCTTT. Its coded protein is CAISETPDRSSEAFF.